The sample holds one count of the clone carrying this T cell receptor (beta chain). Antigen specificity is unknown. This record comes from a study of cytomegalovirus exposure and HLA in healthy donors. Study-level findings and limits: The analysis excluded some indistinguishable V segments, including TRBV6-2 and TRBV6-3. Within the data, a cluster of highly shared sequence variants was likely a sequencing artifact. In vitro work confirmed that three CMV-associated chains recognize CMV antigens. Later genetic work tied a missense DCLRE1C variant to beta-chain V and J trimming.

Both 60 Vbeta primers and 13 Jbeta primers went into the PCR. TCRdb keeps only in-frame clones here, not all; method: immunoSEQ multiplex PCR. The sample includes more than 150,000 clones, roughly 80% of them seen just once. This CDR3 region has 13 residues. Germline CDR1 is GTSNPN and CDR2 is SVGIG (reference sequence). The V end was cut by 5 bases, the J end by 4 bases, with 12 bases between. The chain carries TRBV30 and TRBJ1-5, with D maybe TRBD1 (5 bases). Sequenced input: PBMCs. The source is a woman between 45 and 65 years old in good health and CMV-seropositive. CDR3 amino acids: CAWAGPKNQPQHF. CDR3 coding DNA: TGTGCCTGGGCGGGGCCCAAAAATCAGCCCCAGCATTTT.